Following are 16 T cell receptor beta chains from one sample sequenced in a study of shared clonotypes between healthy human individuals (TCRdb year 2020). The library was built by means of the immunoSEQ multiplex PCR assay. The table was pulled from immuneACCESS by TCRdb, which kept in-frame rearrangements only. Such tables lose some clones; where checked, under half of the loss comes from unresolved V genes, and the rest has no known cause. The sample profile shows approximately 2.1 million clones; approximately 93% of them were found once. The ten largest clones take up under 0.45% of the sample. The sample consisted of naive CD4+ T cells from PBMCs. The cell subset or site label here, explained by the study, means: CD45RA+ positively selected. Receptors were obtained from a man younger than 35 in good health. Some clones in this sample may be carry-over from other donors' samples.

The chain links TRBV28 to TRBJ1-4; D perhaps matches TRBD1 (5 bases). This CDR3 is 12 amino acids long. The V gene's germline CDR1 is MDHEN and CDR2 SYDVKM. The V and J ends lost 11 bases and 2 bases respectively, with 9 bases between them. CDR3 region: CACTGTNEKLFF. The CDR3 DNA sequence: TGTGCCTGCACAGGTACTAATGAAAAACTGTTTTTT.

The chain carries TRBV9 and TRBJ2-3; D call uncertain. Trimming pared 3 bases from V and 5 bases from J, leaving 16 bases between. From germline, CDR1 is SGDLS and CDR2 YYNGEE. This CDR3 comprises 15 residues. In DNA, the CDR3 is TGTGCCAGCAGCGCCCAAAAGAGTCCTCTAGATACGCAGTATTTT. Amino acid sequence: CASSAQKSPLDTQYF.

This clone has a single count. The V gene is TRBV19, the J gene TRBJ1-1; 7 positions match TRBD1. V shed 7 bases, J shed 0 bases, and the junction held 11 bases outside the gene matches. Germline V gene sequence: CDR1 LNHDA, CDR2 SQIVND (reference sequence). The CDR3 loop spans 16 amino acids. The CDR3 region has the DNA TGTGCCAGTACCCCCCGGCAGGGGGGGATGAACACTGAAGCTTTCTTT. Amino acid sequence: CASTPRQGGMNTEAFF. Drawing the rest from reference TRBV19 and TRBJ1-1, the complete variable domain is DGGITQSPKYLFRKEGQNVTLSCEQNLNHDAMYWYRQDPGQGLRLIYYSQIVNDFQKGDIAEGYSVSREKKESFPLTVTSAQKNPTAFYLCASTPRQGGMNTEAFFGQGTRLTVV.

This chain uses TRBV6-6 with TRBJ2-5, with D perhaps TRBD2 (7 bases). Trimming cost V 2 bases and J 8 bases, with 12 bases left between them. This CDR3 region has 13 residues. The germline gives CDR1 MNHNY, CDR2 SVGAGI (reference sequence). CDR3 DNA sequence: TGTGCCAGCAGTTACCCGTCGGGGGGCACCCAGTACTTC. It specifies CASSYPSGGTQYF.

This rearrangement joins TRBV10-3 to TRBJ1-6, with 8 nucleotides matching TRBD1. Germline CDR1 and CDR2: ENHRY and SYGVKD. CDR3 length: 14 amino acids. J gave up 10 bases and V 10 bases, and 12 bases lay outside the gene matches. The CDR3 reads CATQGAPGESPLHF. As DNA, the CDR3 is TGTGCCACCCAGGGGGCGCCGGGGGAGTCACCCCTCCACTTT.

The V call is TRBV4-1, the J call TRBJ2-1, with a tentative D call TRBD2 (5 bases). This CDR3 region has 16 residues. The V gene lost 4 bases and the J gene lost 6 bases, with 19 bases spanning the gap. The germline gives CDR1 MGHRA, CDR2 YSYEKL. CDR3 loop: CASSPLASVVSNEQFF. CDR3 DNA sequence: TGCGCCAGCAGCCCCTTAGCGTCGGTAGTCAGCAATGAGCAGTTCTTC.

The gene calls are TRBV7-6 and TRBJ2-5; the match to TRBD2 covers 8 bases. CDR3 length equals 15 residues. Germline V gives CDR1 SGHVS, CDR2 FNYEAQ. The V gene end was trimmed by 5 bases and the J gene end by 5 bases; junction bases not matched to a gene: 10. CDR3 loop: CASSPSGGRFETQYF. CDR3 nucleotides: TGTGCCAGCAGCCCGTCGGGGGGGAGGTTCGAGACCCAGTACTTC. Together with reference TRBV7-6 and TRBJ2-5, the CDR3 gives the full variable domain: GAGVSQSPRYKVTKRGQDVALRCDPISGHVSLYWYRQALGQGPEFLTYFNYEAQQDKSGLPNDRFSAERPEGSISTLTIQRTEQRDSAMYRCASSPSGGRFETQYFGPGTRLLVL.

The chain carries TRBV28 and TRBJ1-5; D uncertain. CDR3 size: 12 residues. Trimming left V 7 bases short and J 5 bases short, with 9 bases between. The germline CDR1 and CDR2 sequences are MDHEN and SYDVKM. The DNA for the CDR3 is TGTGCCAGCACGGGGTTGGATCAGCCCCAGCATTTT. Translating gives CASTGLDQPQHF.

The CDR3 DNA is TGCGCCAGCAGCTTAGGGACTAGCGCGAGTTTAATCGGGGAGCTGTTTTTT. Protein product: CASSLGTSASLIGELFF. The V and J genes are TRBV5-1 and TRBJ2-2; 10 positions agree with TRBD2. The CDR3 totals 17 residues. V was clipped by 2 bases and J by 7 bases; unmatched bases: 11. Germline loops: CDR1 SGHRS, CDR2 YFSETQ.

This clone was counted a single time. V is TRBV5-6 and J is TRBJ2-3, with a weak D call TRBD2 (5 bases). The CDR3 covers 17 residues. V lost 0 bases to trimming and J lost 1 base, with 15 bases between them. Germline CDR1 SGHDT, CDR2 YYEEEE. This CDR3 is CASSLVREGTRTDTQYF. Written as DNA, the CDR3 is TGTGCCAGCAGCTTGGTACGTGAGGGAACCCGCACAGATACGCAGTATTTT.

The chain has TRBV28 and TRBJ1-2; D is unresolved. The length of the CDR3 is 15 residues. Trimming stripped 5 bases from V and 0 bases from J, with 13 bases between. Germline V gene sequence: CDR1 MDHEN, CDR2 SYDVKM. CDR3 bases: TGTGCCAGCAGTCTCTTGGACGTAGCTAACTATGGCTACACCTTC. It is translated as CASSLLDVANYGYTF.

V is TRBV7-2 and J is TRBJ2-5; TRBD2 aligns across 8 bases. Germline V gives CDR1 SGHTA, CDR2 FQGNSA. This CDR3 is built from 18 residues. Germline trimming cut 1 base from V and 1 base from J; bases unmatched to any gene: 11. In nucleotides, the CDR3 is TGTGCCAGCAGCTTAGTATGGACTAGCCGTACCTCCCAAGAGACCCAGTACTTC. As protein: CASSLVWTSRTSQETQYF.

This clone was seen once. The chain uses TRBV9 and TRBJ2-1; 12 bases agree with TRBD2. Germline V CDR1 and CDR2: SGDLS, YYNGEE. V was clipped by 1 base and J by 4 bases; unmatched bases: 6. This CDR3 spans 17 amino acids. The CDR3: CASSVSLAGGGYNEQFF. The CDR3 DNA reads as TGTGCCAGCAGCGTAAGCCTAGCGGGAGGGGGGTACAATGAGCAGTTCTTC.

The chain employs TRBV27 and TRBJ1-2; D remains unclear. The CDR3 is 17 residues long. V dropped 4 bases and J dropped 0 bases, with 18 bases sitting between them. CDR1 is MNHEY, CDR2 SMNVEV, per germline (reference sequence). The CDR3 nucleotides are TGTGCCAGCAGTTATTTCCCGAGAAAAGCCCCTAACTATGGCTACACCTTC. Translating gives CASSYFPRKAPNYGYTF.

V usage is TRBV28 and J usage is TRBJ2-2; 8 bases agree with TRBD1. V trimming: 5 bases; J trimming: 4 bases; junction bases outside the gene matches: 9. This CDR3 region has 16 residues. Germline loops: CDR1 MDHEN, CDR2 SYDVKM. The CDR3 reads CASSLDRGEGTGELFF. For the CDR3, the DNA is TGTGCCAGCAGTCTCGACAGGGGAGAAGGCACCGGGGAGCTGTTTTTT. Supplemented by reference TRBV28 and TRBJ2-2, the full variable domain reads DVKVTQSSRYLVKRTGEKVFLECVQDMDHENMFWYRQDPGLGLRLIYFSYDVKMKEKGDIPEGYSVSREKKERFSLILESASTNQTSMYLCASSLDRGEGTGELFFGEGSRLTVL.

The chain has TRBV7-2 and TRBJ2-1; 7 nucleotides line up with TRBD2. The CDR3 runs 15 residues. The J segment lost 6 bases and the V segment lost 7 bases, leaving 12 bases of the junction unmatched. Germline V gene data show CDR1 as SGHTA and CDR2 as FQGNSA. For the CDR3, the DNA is TGTGCCAGCACTCTAGCGGAAGGGGCCCGCAATGAGCAGTTCTTC. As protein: CASTLAEGARNEQFF.